A selection of T cell receptor beta chains follows, all from one sample in a study of blood T cell repertoires in COVID-19. Using immunoSEQ multiplex PCR, the repertoire was profiled, and TCRdb retains in-frame clones only, with some absent. The sample contains about 210,000 clones, about 82% of which appear only once. Input material: peripheral blood. The receptors shown here come from a woman in her 70s with COVID-19, enrolled during active disease. Each CDR3 is given with its conserved first and last residue.

J,V,CDR3
TRBJ1-1,TRBV5-4,CASSHVTGSEAFF
TRBJ1-2,TRBV27,CASSLTLGQGAGYGYTF
TRBJ2-1,TRBV3-1/TRBV3-2,CASSQAPSSGRAYNEQFF
TRBJ2-3,TRBV19,CATLGGVTDTQYF
TRBJ2-7,TRBV4-3,CASSQDEGDTYEQYF
TRBJ2-7,TRBV15,CATSRGTGGYEQYF
TRBJ2-2,TRBV4-1,CASSPSGGGTGELFF
TRBJ2-5,TRBV2,CASSERSVQETQYF
TRBJ2-2,TRBV5-1,CASSQTGGAGELFF
TRBJ1-1,TRBV11-2,CASSFRSQRVSEAFF
TRBJ1-2,TRBV7-2,CASSLVTVLHGYTF
TRBJ2-7,TRBV27,CASSQQGALYEQYF
TRBJ1-2,TRBV6-2/TRBV6-3,CASSVMDSSYGYTF
TRBJ1-5,TRBV5-1,CASSLATGQPQHF
TRBJ2-5,TRBV7-2,CASSSKFGGGAGETQYF
TRBJ2-1,TRBV9,CASSPRSGHTSSYNEQFF
TRBJ2-1,TRBV4-2,CASSQSGAGGLDEQFF
TRBJ2-1,TRBV27,CASRDILRNEQFF
TRBJ1-5,TRBV19,CASSIGGLGPYSNQPQHF
TRBJ1-2,TRBV6-5,CASAGGPNYGYTF
TRBJ2-5,TRBV11-3,CASSLVLYWTGQETQYF
TRBJ2-7,TRBV6-6,CASTKVWDRVSEQYF
TRBJ2-3,TRBV9,CASSEPGLAGGPERVMGTDTQYF
TRBJ1-5,TRBV19,CASSADAGISNQPQHF
TRBJ1-6,TRBV25-1,CASRGLGGNSPLHF
TRBJ1-2,TRBV2,CASSPTTGGWYGYTF
TRBJ2-2,TRBV3-1/TRBV3-2,CASSPLTSGRTGELFF
TRBJ1-2,TRBV11-3,CASSFGREGGYTF
TRBJ1-2,TRBV7-2,CASSLGDRGHLGYTF
TRBJ2-5,TRBV4-1,CASSQGGLGGETQYF
TRBJ2-7,TRBV12-3/TRBV12-4,CASSGTGGDEQYF
TRBJ1-1,TRBV21-1,CASSERNMNTEAFF
TRBJ2-1,TRBV7-3,CASSLGARFPEQFF
TRBJ2-2,TRBV30,CAWSKLAVINTGELFF
TRBJ2-1,TRBV6-2/TRBV6-3,CASSYPAGGNYNEQFF
TRBJ2-1,TRBV7-2,CASSQGAARTYNEQFF
TRBJ2-3,TRBV10-2,CASAGGTVFYTQYF
TRBJ2-7,TRBV6-5,CASSKGPGLYF
TRBJ2-3,TRBV9,CASSVRGAGMSDTQYF
TRBJ2-7,TRBV7-2,CASSLGAGNYEQYF
TRBJ2-2,TRBV5-6,CASSTRQGWNTGELFF
TRBJ1-1,TRBV6-2/TRBV6-3,CASSDPGVTEAFF
TRBJ2-7,TRBV29-1,CSVVWQGSYEQYF
TRBJ2-5,TRBV7-9,CASSLGFAETQYF
TRBJ2-6,TRBV27,CASSPVFSGANVLTF
TRBJ1-5,TRBV7-2,CASSLRSSNQPQHF
TRBJ1-2,TRBV5-1,CASSLETGQPYGYTF
TRBJ2-3,TRBV4-1,CASSRGDSTDTQYF
TRBJ1-5,TRBV19,CASSIMGDRGGNQPQHF
TRBJ1-5,TRBV19,CASRVQAYSNQPQHF
TRBJ2-1,TRBV29-1,CSVAGTSAPRGSYNEQFF
TRBJ1-5,TRBV7-9,CASSFGLNGNQPQHF
TRBJ1-1,TRBV7-9,CASSLDDRWGTEAFF
TRBJ2-3,TRBV5-6,CASRVRGLSDTQYF
TRBJ1-4,TRBV21-1,CASSNGDRDATNEKLFF
TRBJ2-7,TRBV19,CASSIDLLAYEQYF
TRBJ2-5,TRBV5-4,CASSSITRAGKETQYF